The rows below give T cell receptor beta chains drawn from one sample of a study of cytomegalovirus exposure and HLA in healthy donors. The repertoire was sequenced with immunoSEQ multiplex PCR; TCRdb's copy has only in-frame clones and lacks some. The data hold 120,000 or so clones, with about 11% observed a single time. The specimen sequenced was PBMCs. Receptor source: a woman between 18 and 30 years old in good health and CMV-seropositive. Each CDR3 is given with its conserved first and last residue. A D gene is named only where the DNA matches it firmly. Not every row has a clone size; where given, it reads once, few, many or a size class.

clone size	D gene	V gene	CDR3 protein
NA	NA	TRBV15	CATRGGVEAFF
NA	NA	TRBV5-4	CASSLVALDSPYPYEQYF
NA	NA	TRBV19	CASSIQGSLSRAFF
NA	NA	TRBV28	CASSFGAFYYGYTF
few	TRBD2	TRBV6-1	CASSEGLTGGENIQYF
NA	TRBD2	TRBV6-1	CASSEARLAGVHEQYF
NA	NA	TRBV18	CASSPFSSTDTEAFF
few	TRBD2	TRBV19	CASSNPAGGTDTQYF
NA	TRBD2	TRBV15	CATSRGTSGRGETDTQYF
few	TRBD1	TRBV7-9	CASSPGTGSEKLFF
few	NA	TRBV2	CASSPRSFWYGYTF
few	NA	TRBV19	CASSIKTVGYTF
many	NA	TRBV6-1	CASSVDTAQDIQYF
few	NA	TRBV28	CASRSAGTDEQYF
NA	TRBD1	TRBV5-1	CASSPGTGDSNQPQHF
few	TRBD1	TRBV5-4	CASSLGGGEKEAFF
NA	NA	TRBV11-2	CASSPREVGYGYTF
few	NA	TRBV18	CASSTGTEAFF
few	NA	TRBV5-1	CASSLGQVNYGYTF
few	NA	TRBV13	CASSFTGSYEQYF
NA	TRBD2	TRBV9	CASSVAYRGGGQFF
NA	NA	TRBV13	CASSRGLQETQYF
few	NA	TRBV5-1	CASRWTDTSNYGYTF